The source of this TCR beta chain is a study of tumor-infiltrating lymphocytes in primary liver carcinoma. TCR beta cDNA was reverse-transcribed from 500 to 550 ng of total RNA. The reaction used a constant-region primer and ProtoScript II reverse transcriptase. Slightly modified ARM-PCR with three nested multiplex PCR rounds yielded TCR beta libraries. TCRdb ran MiXCR on the multiplex PCR reads and lists one entry per CDR3 protein. The table has approximately 79,000 distinct CDR3 sequences, about 72% seen once. Joint extraction of RNA and DNA used roughly 18-34 mg of bulk tissue that was unsorted. Sequenced: liver tumor tissue from sampling region 4. The subset: tumor region T4, right-lateral pole. The clonotype comes from a man aged 40-55 years with primary liver carcinoma and hepatitis B virus infection.

DNA for the CDR3: TGCAGTGCAACCAGGGGTATAAATAATTCACCCCTCCACTTT. Encoded protein: CSATRGINNSPLHF. This sequence joins TRBV20-1 and TRBJ1-6; the D gene is possibly TRBD1 (6 bases). V was trimmed by 6 bases and J by 5 bases, leaving 14 bases between them. This CDR3 comprises 14 residues. From germline, CDR1 is DFQATT and CDR2 SNEGSKA (reference sequence).